This T cell receptor (beta chain) was recovered during a study of T cells after yellow fever vaccination. General study points: Peak timing came faster in the weaker secondary response, day 5 versus 15.

V was pared by 6 bases and J by 6 bases, with 15 bases between. This CDR3 contains 13 residues. Germline V CDR1 and CDR2: MNHEY, SVGEGT. TCRdb passed the 5' RACE reads through MiXCR, listing each CDR3 protein once. The data show over 110,000 distinct CDR3 sequences, about 7.7% seen once. This clonotype was seen repeatedly, ten times or more. Its antigen is still unknown. The material was CD4+ T cells sorted from PBMCs, obtained 5 days after the yellow fever booster vaccination. This TCR derives from a man aged 25-45 years who received the YFV17D yellow fever vaccine. V is TRBV6-2 or TRBV6-3 and J is TRBJ2-7; maybe TRBD2 (6 bases). CDR3 sequence reads: CASRPPGALEQYF. The CDR3 DNA follows: TGTGCCAGCAGGCCCCCGGGAGCCCTCGAGCAGTACTTC.